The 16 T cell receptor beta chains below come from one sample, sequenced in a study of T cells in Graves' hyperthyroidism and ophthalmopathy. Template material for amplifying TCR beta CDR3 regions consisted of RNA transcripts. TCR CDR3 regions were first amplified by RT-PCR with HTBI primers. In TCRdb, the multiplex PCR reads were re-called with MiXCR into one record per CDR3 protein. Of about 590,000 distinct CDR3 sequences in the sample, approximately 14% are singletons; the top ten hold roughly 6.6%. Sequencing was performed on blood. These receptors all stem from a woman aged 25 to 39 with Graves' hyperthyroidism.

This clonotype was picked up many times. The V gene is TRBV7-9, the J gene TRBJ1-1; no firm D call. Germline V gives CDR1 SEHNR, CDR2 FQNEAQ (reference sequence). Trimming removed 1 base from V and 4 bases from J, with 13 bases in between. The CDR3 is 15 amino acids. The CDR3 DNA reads TGTGCCAGCAGCTTAGTAGGAGGGAGAGGCACTGAAGCTTTCTTT. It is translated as CASSLVGGRGTEAFF.

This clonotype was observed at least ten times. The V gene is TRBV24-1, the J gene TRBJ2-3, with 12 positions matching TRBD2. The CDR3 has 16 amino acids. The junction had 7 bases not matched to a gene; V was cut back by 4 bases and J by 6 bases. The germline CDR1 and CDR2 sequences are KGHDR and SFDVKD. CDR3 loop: CATSDPSGRALDTQYF. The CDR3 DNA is TGTGCCACCAGTGACCCTAGCGGGAGGGCCTTGGATACGCAGTATTTT.

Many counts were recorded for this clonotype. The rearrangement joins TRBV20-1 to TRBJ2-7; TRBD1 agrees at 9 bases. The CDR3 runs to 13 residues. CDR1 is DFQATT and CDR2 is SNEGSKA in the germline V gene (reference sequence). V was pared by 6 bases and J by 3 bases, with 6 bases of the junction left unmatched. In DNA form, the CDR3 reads TGCAGTGCGGATAGACAGGGGGACTACGAGCAGTACTTC. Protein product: CSADRQGDYEQYF.

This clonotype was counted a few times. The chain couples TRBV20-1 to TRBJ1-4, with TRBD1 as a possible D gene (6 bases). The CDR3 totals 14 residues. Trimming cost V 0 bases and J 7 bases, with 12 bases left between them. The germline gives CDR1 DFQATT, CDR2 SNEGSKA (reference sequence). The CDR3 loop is CSARDTGAGEKLFF. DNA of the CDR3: TGCAGTGCTAGAGATACGGGGGCGGGTGAAAAACTGTTTTTT.

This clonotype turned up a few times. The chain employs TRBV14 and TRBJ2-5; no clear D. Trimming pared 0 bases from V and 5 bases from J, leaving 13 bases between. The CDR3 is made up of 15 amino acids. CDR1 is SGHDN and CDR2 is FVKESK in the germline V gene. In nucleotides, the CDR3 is TGTGCCAGCAGCCAAGACGCGGTGGTAAGGGAGACCCAGTACTTC. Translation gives CASSQDAVVRETQYF.

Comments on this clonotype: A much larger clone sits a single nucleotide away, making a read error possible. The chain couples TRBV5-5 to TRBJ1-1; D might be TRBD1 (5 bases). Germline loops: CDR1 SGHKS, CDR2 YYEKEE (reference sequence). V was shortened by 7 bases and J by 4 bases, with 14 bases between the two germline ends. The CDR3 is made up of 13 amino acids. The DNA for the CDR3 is TGTGCCAGCCACAGGACGGGGAGCACTGAAGCTTTCTTT. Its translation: CASHRTGSTEAFF.

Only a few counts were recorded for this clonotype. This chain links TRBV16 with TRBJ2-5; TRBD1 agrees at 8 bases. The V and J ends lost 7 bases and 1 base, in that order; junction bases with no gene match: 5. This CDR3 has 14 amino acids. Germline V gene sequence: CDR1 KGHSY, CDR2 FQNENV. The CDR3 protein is CASTPGQGQETQYF. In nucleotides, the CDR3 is TGTGCCAGCACCCCCGGACAGGGCCAAGAGACCCAGTACTTC.

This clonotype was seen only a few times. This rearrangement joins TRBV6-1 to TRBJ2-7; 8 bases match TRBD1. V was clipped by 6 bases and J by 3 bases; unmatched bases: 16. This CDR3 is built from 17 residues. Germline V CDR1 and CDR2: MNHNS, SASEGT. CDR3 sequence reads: CASRGQGPGRSIYEQYF. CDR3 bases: TGTGCCAGCAGAGGACAGGGCCCGGGACGAAGCATCTACGAGCAGTACTTC.

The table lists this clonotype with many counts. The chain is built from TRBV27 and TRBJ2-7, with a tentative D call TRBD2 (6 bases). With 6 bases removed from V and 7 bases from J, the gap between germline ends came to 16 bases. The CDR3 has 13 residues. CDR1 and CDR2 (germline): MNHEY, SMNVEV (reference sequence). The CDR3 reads CASRDGGRREQYF. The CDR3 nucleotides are TGTGCCAGCAGGGATGGGGGGAGAAGAGAGCAGTACTTC.

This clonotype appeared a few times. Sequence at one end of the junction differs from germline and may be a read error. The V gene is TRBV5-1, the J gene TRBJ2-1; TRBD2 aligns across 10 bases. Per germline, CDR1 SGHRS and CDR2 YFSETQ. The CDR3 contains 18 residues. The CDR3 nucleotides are TGTGCCAGCAGCCTACGTATAGGACTAGCGGAGACCTACAATGAGCAGTTCTTC. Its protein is CASSLRIGLAETYNEQFF.

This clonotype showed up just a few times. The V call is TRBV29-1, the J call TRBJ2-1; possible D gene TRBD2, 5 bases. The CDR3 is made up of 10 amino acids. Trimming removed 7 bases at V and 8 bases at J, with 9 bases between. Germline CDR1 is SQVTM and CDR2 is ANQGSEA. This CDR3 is CSAGSDEQFF. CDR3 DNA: TGCAGCGCTGGGAGCGATGAGCAGTTCTTC.

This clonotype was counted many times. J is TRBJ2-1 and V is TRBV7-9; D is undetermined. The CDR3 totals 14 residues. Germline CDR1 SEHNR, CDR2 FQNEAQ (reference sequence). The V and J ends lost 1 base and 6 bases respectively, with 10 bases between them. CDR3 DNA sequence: TGTGCCAGCAGCTTAGGACCCTCGTCCAATGAGCAGTTCTTC. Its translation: CASSLGPSSNEQFF.

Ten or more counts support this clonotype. CDR3 DNA: TGTGCCAGCAGCTTAGTCGGGCAAGTTATTATAAAGTCAGATACGCAGTATTTT. Amino acids: CASSLVGQVIIKSDTQYF. V and J are TRBV7-2 and TRBJ2-3; D gene ambiguous. V shed 1 base and J shed 4 bases, with 21 bases lying between them. Germline V gene sequence: CDR1 SGHTA, CDR2 FQGNSA. CDR3 length: 18 residues.

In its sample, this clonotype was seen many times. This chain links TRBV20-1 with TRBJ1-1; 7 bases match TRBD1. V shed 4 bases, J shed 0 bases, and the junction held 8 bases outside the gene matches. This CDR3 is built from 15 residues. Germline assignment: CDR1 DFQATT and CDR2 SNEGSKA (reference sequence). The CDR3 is CSAKDPQGMNTEAFF. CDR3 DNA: TGCAGTGCTAAGGACCCACAGGGGATGAACACTGAAGCTTTCTTT.

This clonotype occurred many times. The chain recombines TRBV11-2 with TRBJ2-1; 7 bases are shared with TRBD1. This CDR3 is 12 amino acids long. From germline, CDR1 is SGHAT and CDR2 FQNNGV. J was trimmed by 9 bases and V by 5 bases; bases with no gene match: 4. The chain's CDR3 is CASSVTGIEQFF. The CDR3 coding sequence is TGTGCCAGCAGCGTGACAGGGATTGAGCAGTTCTTC. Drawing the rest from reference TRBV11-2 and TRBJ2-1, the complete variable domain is EAGVAQSPRYKIIEKRQSVAFWCNPISGHATLYWYQQILGQGPKLLIQFQNNGVVDDSQLPKDRFSAERLKGVDSTLKIQPAKLEDSAVYLCASSVTGIEQFFGPGTRLTVL.

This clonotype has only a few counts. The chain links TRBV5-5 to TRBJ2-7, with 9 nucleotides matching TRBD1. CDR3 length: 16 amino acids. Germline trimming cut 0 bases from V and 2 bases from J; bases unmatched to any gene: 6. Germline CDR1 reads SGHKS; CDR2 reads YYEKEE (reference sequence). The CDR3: CASSLGSGTGPYEQYF. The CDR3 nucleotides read TGTGCCAGCAGCTTGGGCTCCGGGACAGGGCCCTACGAGCAGTACTTC. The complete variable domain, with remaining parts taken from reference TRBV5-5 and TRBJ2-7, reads DAGVTQSPTHLIKTRGQQVTLRCSPISGHKSVSWYQQVLGQGPQFIFQYYEKEERGRGNFPDRFSARQFPNYSSELNVNALLLGDSALYLCASSLGSGTGPYEQYFGPGTRLTVT.